This T cell receptor beta chain was found in a study of vaccination effects on CD4 cells after COVID-19. The study's findings and limits: Convalescent patients were few in the study, and early post-infection timepoints were absent. The study found marked clonal contraction of infection- and vaccine-induced clones late after vaccination.

A word on this clone: Its antigen is undetermined.

The CDR3 extends over 16 amino acids. Germline values: CDR1 SGHRS, CDR2 YFSETQ. V dropped 1 base and J dropped 5; count of bases not matched to a gene: 3. Sequencing was performed with immunoSEQ multiplex PCR; in TCRdb, only in-frame clones are kept and a portion is missing. The sample records about 59,000 clones, roughly three quarters being singletons. ViraFEST used viral peptide pools to expand antigen-specific CD4+ T cells before sequencing. A 10-day culture period preceded the isolation of CD4+ T cells. As their vaccination, participants received two doses of either BNT162b2 or mRNA-1273. A density of about 2.2 million PBMC per well was used; these cells were cultured with about 10 IU/ml IL-2 and roughly 9.5 ug/ml peptides. IL-2 medium supplanted half the medium on days 3 and 7.

Sample: CD4+ T cells from PBMCs cultured with HCoV-OC43 spike peptides, taken after COVID-19 vaccination. Subset noted: HCoV-OC43 spike overlapping peptide pool stimulation. The receptor was isolated from a human donor who received a COVID-19 vaccine. This chain joins TRBV5-1 and TRBJ2-1; 13 positions agree with TRBD2. The CDR3 loop reads CASSLTSGGVNNEQFF. In nucleotides, the CDR3 is TGCGCCAGCAGCTTGACTAGCGGGGGGGTAAACAATGAGCAGTTCTTC.